These 21 T cell receptor beta chains were sequenced from one sample in a study of T cells in Graves' hyperthyroidism and ophthalmopathy (dated by TCRdb to 2018 to 2020). To prepare the library, multiplex PCR was applied. Sequenced on an Illumina HiSeq 2000. TCR beta CDR3 regions were amplified from RNA transcripts. The TCR CDR3 was subjected to a first round of RT-PCR using the HTBI primer set and the Qiagen OneStep RT-PCR kit. The public reads were quality trimmed at Q25 with fastp and then assembled into clones with MiXCR by TCRdb, keeping productive beta chains. Duplicate CDR3 protein sequences are folded into a single record with the most common DNA and genes. Recorded for this sample are 300,000 to 400,000 distinct CDR3 sequences; about 20% of them occurred a single time. The ten largest clones take up 45% to 50% of the sample. The specimen sequenced was blood. Receptor source: a woman aged 50 to 60 with Graves' hyperthyroidism.

This clonotype appeared a few times. The chain is built from TRBV5-6 and TRBJ1-6; no clear D. Per the germline V gene, CDR1 is SGHDT and CDR2 is YYEEEE. There are 15 residues in the CDR3. The germline V and J ends were trimmed by 2 bases and 8 bases, with 14 bases remaining between them. The CDR3 bases are TGTGCCAGCAGCTTTGACGTCGCCGAGTATTCACCCCTCCACTTT. Its protein is CASSFDVAEYSPLHF. Complete variable domain (other parts from reference TRBV5-6 and TRBJ1-6): DAGVTQSPTHLIKTRGQQVTLRCSPKSGHDTVSWYQQALGQGPQFIFQYYEEEERQRGNFPDRFSGHQFPNYSSELNVNALLLGDSALYLCASSFDVAEYSPLHFGNGTRLTVT.

This clonotype was seen at least ten times. The V gene is TRBV3-1, the J gene TRBJ1-1; 7 bases agree with TRBD1. This CDR3 has 14 residues. In germline, CDR1 is LGHDT, CDR2 YNNKEL (reference sequence). V lost 2 bases to trimming and J lost 5 bases; unmatched junction nucleotides: 5. The CDR3 DNA follows: TGTGCCAGCAGCCAACCCACAGGGGCGACTGAAGCTTTCTTT. Its protein is CASSQPTGATEAFF.

This clonotype was found many times. V usage is TRBV7-2 and J usage is TRBJ2-1, with TRBD2 matching over 15 bases. J gave up 4 bases and V 3 bases, and 7 bases lay outside the gene matches. Looked up from germline, CDR1 is SGHTA and CDR2 is FQGNSA. This CDR3 region has 18 residues. This CDR3 reads CASSLPTGTSGGYNEQFF. Here the CDR3 DNA reads TGTGCCAGCAGCTTGCCGACCGGGACTAGCGGGGGGTACAATGAGCAGTTCTTC.

This clonotype showed up many times. The chain links TRBV7-2 to TRBJ1-2; D call uncertain. Between the trimmed V and J ends, which lost 1 base and 4 bases, there was a span of 10 bases. The CDR3 sequence is 14 residues long. CDR1 is SGHTA and CDR2 is FQGNSA in the germline V gene. CDR3 DNA: TGTGCCAGCAGCTTAGTAGCAGGCACCTATGGCTACACCTTC. Translated, it gives CASSLVAGTYGYTF.

This clonotype was observed at least ten times. This chain joins TRBV27 and TRBJ2-7; tentative D call: TRBD1 (5 bases). From germline, CDR1 is MNHEY and CDR2 SMNVEV (reference sequence). Trimming shortened V by 0 bases and J by 2 bases, and 11 bases separated the two germline ends. This CDR3 has 15 amino acids. Here the CDR3 reads CASSLSQGWTYEQYF. CDR3 nucleotides: TGTGCCAGCAGTTTATCGCAGGGTTGGACCTACGAGCAGTACTTC.

The chain recombines TRBV6-5 with TRBJ2-4, with D unresolved. The CDR3 covers 15 residues. CDR1 and CDR2 from the germline V gene are MNHEY and SVGAGI. V was trimmed by 0 bases and J by 0 bases, leaving 6 bases between them. The CDR3 sequence is CASSYSEVAKNIQYF. CDR3 DNA: TGTGCCAGCAGTTACTCCGAGGTAGCCAAAAACATTCAGTACTTC.

This clonotype was observed a handful of times. The chain recombines TRBV2 with TRBJ1-4; D is perhaps TRBD1 (6 bases). Trimming shortened V by 4 bases and J by 4 bases, and 16 bases separated the two germline ends. Looked up from germline, CDR1 is SNHLY and CDR2 is FYNNEI. The CDR3 runs 16 residues. This CDR3 reads CASSAIPGVSNEKLFF. CDR3 DNA: TGTGCCAGCAGTGCGATACCAGGGGTGAGTAATGAAAAACTGTTTTTT.

This clonotype showed up just a few times. The chain carries TRBV9 and TRBJ1-1; no clear D. Germline loops: CDR1 SGDLS, CDR2 YYNGEE. The CDR3 totals 14 residues. Deletions cut 3 bases from V and 5 bases from J, with 14 bases between. CDR3 nucleotide sequence: TGTGCCAGCAGCGAGGGAGGAGTTTTGACTGAAGCTTTCTTT. Translation: CASSEGGVLTEAFF.

The gene calls are TRBV27 and TRBJ2-2, with 10 bases fitting TRBD2. The CDR3 extends over 17 amino acids. Looked up from germline, CDR1 is MNHEY and CDR2 is SMNVEV (reference sequence). V shed 6 bases and J 7 bases; nucleotides not matched to a gene: 14. CDR3 DNA: TGTGCCAGCAGCCCTCAGCCGGGACTAGCGAGTCACGGGGAGCTGTTTTTT. Translating gives CASSPQPGLASHGELFF.

The gene calls are TRBV27 and TRBJ2-3; 10 positions match TRBD1. The V gene end was trimmed by 5 bases and the J gene end by 5 bases; junction bases not matched to a gene: 10. This CDR3 region has 16 residues. Germline CDR1 reads MNHEY; CDR2 reads SMNVEV (reference sequence). In DNA form, the CDR3 reads TGTGCCAGCAGTGATATCGACAGGGGGCATGGAGATACGCAGTATTTT. Translating it yields CASSDIDRGHGDTQYF.

This clonotype was found a few times. This sequence joins TRBV2 and TRBJ2-1, with 8 bases matching TRBD2. The V segment lost 7 bases and the J segment 7 bases; nucleotides outside the gene matches: 12. Germline V gives CDR1 SNHLY, CDR2 FYNNEI. The CDR3 consists of 15 residues. DNA of the CDR3: TGTGCCAGCATCCGGCGGGGGGACCTTGGGAATGAGCAGTTCTTC. This codes for CASIRRGDLGNEQFF.

This clonotype was seen repeatedly, ten times or more. This sequence joins TRBV20-1 and TRBJ1-5; TRBD1 matches 7 bases. The CDR3 has 14 amino acids. The V gene's germline CDR1 is DFQATT and CDR2 SNEGSKA (reference sequence). J gave up 3 bases and V 5 bases, and 7 bases lay outside the gene matches. DNA of the CDR3: TGCAGTGCTGCACCGGGACAGTCCAATCAGCCCCAGCATTTT. This translates into CSAAPGQSNQPQHF.

V and J are TRBV6-1 and TRBJ1-5; D gene unclear. The CDR3 runs 14 residues. Trimming cost V 1 base and J 3 bases, with 7 bases left between them. The germline gives CDR1 MNHNS, CDR2 SASEGT. The CDR3 bases are TGTGCCAGCAGTGAAGGTTACCTCAATCAGCCCCAGCATTTT. This codes for CASSEGYLNQPQHF.

The J gene is TRBJ1-2, the V gene TRBV30; D remains ambiguous. Germline CDR1 is GTSNPN and CDR2 is SVGIG (reference sequence). This CDR3 is built from 11 residues. V lost 8 bases and J lost 4, with 11 bases in between. The CDR3 reads CARNPGYGYTF. CDR3 in DNA: TGTGCCCGGAATCCGGGCTATGGCTACACCTTC. The variable domain in full, with the rest retrieved from reference TRBV30 and TRBJ1-2, is SQTIHQWPATLVQPVGSPLSLECTVEGTSNPNLYWYRQAAGRGLQLLFYSVGIGQISSEVPQNLSASRPQDRQFILSSKKLLLSDSGFYLCARNPGYGYTFGSGTRLTVV.

This clonotype was counted many times. The CDR3 protein is CASSLGTGFTYEQYF. In DNA, the CDR3 is TGTGCCAGCAGCTTAGGGACAGGGTTCACCTACGAGCAGTACTTC. The chain carries TRBV7-2 and TRBJ2-7; 8 nucleotides align to TRBD1. The length of the CDR3 is 15 residues. The junction had 4 bases not matched to a gene; V was cut back by 1 base and J by 2 bases. Germline CDR1 and CDR2: SGHTA and FQGNSA.

The table lists this clonotype with a few counts. The chain joins TRBV6-5 to TRBJ2-1; D may correspond to TRBD1 or TRBD2 (5 bases each). Germline V CDR1 and CDR2: MNHEY, SVGAGI. Deletions cut 2 bases from V and 9 bases from J, with 20 bases between. This CDR3 region has 16 residues. Written as DNA, the CDR3 is TGTGCCAGCAGTTACGTGATCCTGGGGGACGGAAGTGAGCAGTTCTTC. The encoded protein is CASSYVILGDGSEQFF.

This clonotype is a singleton in its sample. This could be a read error, since a much larger clone is one nucleotide away. This sequence joins TRBV12-5 and TRBJ2-5; D unresolved. Trimming stripped 1 base from V and 5 bases from J, with 8 bases between. There are 13 residues in the CDR3. The germline CDR1 and CDR2 sequences are LGHNT and FRNRAP. The CDR3 loop reads CASGLGRRETQYF. The CDR3 DNA reads TGTGCTAGTGGTTTGGGCAGGCGTGAGACCCAGTACTTC.

This clonotype has just a few counts. The chain has TRBV6-2 or TRBV6-3 and TRBJ2-3; 10 bases fit TRBD1. There are 17 residues in the CDR3. Per the germline V gene, CDR1 is MNHEY and CDR2 is SVGEGT. V lost 4 bases to trimming and J lost 4 bases; unmatched junction nucleotides: 11. The DNA of the CDR3 is TGTGCCAGCAGTTCCGGACAGGGGGTGGATTCTGCAGATACGCAGTATTTT. Translation: CASSSGQGVDSADTQYF.

This clonotype was observed at least ten times. The V call is TRBV28, the J call TRBJ1-1; D gene ambiguous. The CDR3 spans 11 residues. V gave up 5 bases and J gave up 5 bases, with 6 bases separating them. The germline V gene has CDR1 MDHEN and CDR2 SYDVKM. The CDR3 reads CASSRVTEAFF. The CDR3 nucleotides are TGTGCCAGCAGTCGGGTGACTGAAGCTTTCTTT.

The V and J genes are TRBV6-1 and TRBJ2-7; 8 nucleotides match TRBD1. The length of the CDR3 is 12 residues. J lost 5 bases, V lost 8 bases, and 5 bases had no gene match. CDR1 is MNHNS, CDR2 SASEGT, per germline. CDR3 in amino acids: CASGRTGNEQYF. The CDR3, as DNA: TGTGCCAGCGGAAGGACAGGGAACGAGCAGTACTTC.

This clonotype came up a few times. This chain joins TRBV7-9 and TRBJ2-3; 7 positions match TRBD1. This CDR3 region has 16 residues. The V gene end was trimmed by 4 bases and the J gene end by 1 base; junction bases not matched to a gene: 8. Germline lookup yields CDR1 SEHNR and CDR2 FQNEAQ (reference sequence). In DNA form, the CDR3 reads TGTGCCAGCAGCTCAGAAGGGGGCCTCCGCACAGATACGCAGTATTTT. Translated: CASSSEGGLRTDTQYF.